The 26 T cell receptor beta chains below were found in one sample sequenced in a study of blood T cell repertoires in COVID-19. The repertoire was sequenced with immunoSEQ multiplex PCR; TCRdb's copy has only in-frame clones and lacks some. The repertoire has 55,000 to 90,000 clones, more than 85% of them found once; the top ten carry about 12%. Sequencing was carried out using peripheral blood. Every receptor here comes from a human donor with active COVID-19. The donor label of this sample is uncertain.

The genes are TRBV2 and TRBJ2-1; the match to TRBD2 covers 8 bases. The germline CDR1 and CDR2 sequences are SNHLY and FYNNEI. V lost 3 bases and J lost 8; bases outside the gene matches: 6. The CDR3 runs 14 residues. CDR3 in DNA: TGTGCCAGCAGTGAGTCGACGGGAGGGTATGAGCAGTTCTTC. Amino acids: CASSESTGGYEQFF.

This clone has a handful of counts. The V gene is TRBV29-1, the J gene TRBJ2-3; 8 bases line up with TRBD2. Germline lookup yields CDR1 SQVTM and CDR2 ANQGSEA. The V segment lost 4 bases and the J segment 6 bases; nucleotides outside the gene matches: 9. The CDR3 length is 14 residues. CDR3 sequence: CSVGAAGVGDTQYF. The DNA of the CDR3 is TGCAGCGTTGGAGCAGCGGGAGTCGGGGATACGCAGTATTTT.

J is TRBJ2-7 and V is TRBV19; D perhaps matches TRBD2 (6 bases). Germline CDR1 is LNHDA and CDR2 is SQIVND (reference sequence). The V end lost 5 bases, the J end lost 7 bases, and 21 bases lay between the germline ends. CDR3 length: 15 amino acids. Here the CDR3 reads CASSATIADPREQYF. The CDR3 nucleotides read TGTGCCAGTAGTGCTACAATAGCGGATCCCCGGGAGCAGTACTTC.

V is TRBV10-1 and J is TRBJ2-5; no clear D. The CDR3 sequence is 14 residues long. Germline CDR1 WNHNN, CDR2 SYGVQD (reference sequence). The ends were cut back, 0 bases at V and 7 bases at J, with 12 bases in the middle. CDR3: CASSESLAAGTQYF. CDR3 nucleotides: TGCGCCAGCAGTGAGTCGTTAGCCGCCGGGACCCAGTACTTC.

The chain combines TRBV5-1 with TRBJ2-3; TRBD2 matches at 7 bases. V lost 5 bases, J lost 4 bases, and 7 bases stayed unmatched. CDR3 length: 14 amino acids. The germline V gene has CDR1 SGHRS and CDR2 YFSETQ. The CDR3 coding sequence is TGCGCCAGCAGGAGGGAGGGCCGCCCAGATACGCAGTATTTT. Amino acids: CASRREGRPDTQYF.

The chain recombines TRBV3-1 (or the pseudogene TRBV3-2) with TRBJ1-2; D gene uncertain. Looked up from germline, CDR1 is LGHDT and CDR2 is YNNKEL (reference sequence). This CDR3 spans 13 amino acids. The V end was cut by 8 bases, the J end by 4 bases, with 14 bases between. The CDR3 spells CASRGVGGYGYTF. The CDR3 coding sequence is TGTGCCAGCCGGGGAGTCGGCGGCTATGGCTACACCTTC.

The chain links TRBV7-2 to TRBJ2-3, with 11 positions matching TRBD2. The CDR3 has 16 residues. J was trimmed by 0 bases and V by 5 bases; bases with no gene match: 4. In germline, CDR1 is SGHTA, CDR2 FQGNSA. CDR3 loop: CASSTRLAGSTDTQYF. CDR3 in DNA: TGTGCCAGCAGCACCCGACTAGCGGGGAGCACAGATACGCAGTATTTT.

The rearrangement uses TRBV4-1 and TRBJ2-7, with D tentatively TRBD2 (5 bases). Trimming cost V 0 bases and J 7 bases, with 13 bases left between them. This CDR3 region has 14 residues. CDR1 is MGHRA, CDR2 YSYEKL, per germline. DNA for the CDR3: TGCGCCAGCAGCCAAGATCCGGGAACGGGGGAGCAGTACTTC. Amino acid sequence: CASSQDPGTGEQYF.

The rearrangement uses TRBV5-1 and TRBJ1-5; possibly TRBD1 for D (6 bases). This CDR3 is built from 13 residues. V gave up 5 bases and J gave up 3 bases, with 9 bases separating them. In germline, CDR1 is SGHRS, CDR2 YFSETQ. This CDR3 reads CASRDSDNQPQHF. The CDR3 DNA is TGCGCCAGCAGGGACAGTGACAATCAGCCCCAGCATTTT.

This chain uses TRBV12-5 with TRBJ1-1; a weak D match, TRBD1 (6 bases). The germline CDR1 and CDR2 sequences are LGHNT and FRNRAP. The ends were cut back, 1 base at V and 1 base at J, with 7 bases in the middle. The CDR3 runs 14 residues. The CDR3 loop is CASGLGQANTEAFF. CDR3 in DNA: TGTGCTAGTGGTTTGGGACAGGCGAACACTGAAGCTTTCTTT.

V and J are TRBV10-1 and TRBJ2-5; possible D gene TRBD2, 7 bases. The CDR3 is made up of 16 amino acids. Trimming shortened V by 3 bases and J by 2 bases, and 16 bases separated the two germline ends. CDR1 WNHNN and CDR2 SYGVQD come from the germline V gene (reference sequence). CDR3: CASSDPGGQGQETQYF. Here the CDR3 DNA reads TGCGCCAGCAGTGACCCCGGGGGGCAGGGTCAAGAGACCCAGTACTTC.

The chain couples TRBV4-1 to TRBJ1-1, with D possibly matching TRBD1 (5 bases). The V gene's germline CDR1 is MGHRA and CDR2 YSYEKL. CDR3 length: 15 residues. The V gene lost 0 bases and the J gene lost 1 base, with 9 bases spanning the gap. The CDR3 loop reads CASSQEGLSNTEAFF. The CDR3 DNA is TGCGCCAGCAGCCAAGAGGGACTTTCGAACACTGAAGCTTTCTTT.

CDR3 amino acids: CSASSGGPVNEQFF. The DNA of the CDR3 is TGCAGTGCTAGTAGCGGGGGACCTGTGAATGAGCAGTTCTTC. The genes are TRBV20-1 and TRBJ2-1; 9 bases align to TRBD2. CDR3 length: 14 residues. Germline V gene data show CDR1 as DFQATT and CDR2 as SNEGSKA (reference sequence). V shed 3 bases, J shed 7 bases, and the junction held 7 bases outside the gene matches.

V is TRBV29-1 and J is TRBJ2-1; no clear D. The CDR3 is made up of 14 amino acids. The germline CDR1 and CDR2 sequences are SQVTM and ANQGSEA. Deletions cut 8 bases from V and 1 base from J, with 15 bases between. The CDR3 bases are TGCAGCCTTTCCGGAGCGAGATCCTACAATGAGCAGTTCTTC. It yields the protein CSLSGARSYNEQFF.

This rearrangement joins TRBV27 to TRBJ1-2; D is unresolved. Germline V gene data show CDR1 as MNHEY and CDR2 as SMNVEV (reference sequence). The CDR3 runs to 16 residues. Trimming cost V 1 base and J 4 bases, with 16 bases left between them. CDR3 coding DNA: TGTGCCAGCAGTTTATTGCACCCTCGGGAGGGCTATGGCTACACCTTC. It is translated as CASSLLHPREGYGYTF.

V is TRBV10-1 and J is TRBJ1-3; the D is unclear. Deletions cut 6 bases from V and 0 bases from J, with 6 bases between. The CDR3 spans 13 residues. The germline V gene encodes CDR1 WNHNN and CDR2 SYGVQD (reference sequence). CDR3 protein: CASRPSSGNTIYF. In DNA, the CDR3 is TGCGCCAGCAGACCCAGCTCTGGAAACACCATATATTTT.

This chain joins TRBV18 and TRBJ2-7; 9 bases align to TRBD1. The ends lost 6 bases at V and 4 bases at J; junction bases unmatched: 1. This CDR3 is 12 amino acids long. CDR1 is KGHSH, CDR2 LQKENI, per germline. CDR3 amino acids: CASSGQGYEQYF. The CDR3 nucleotides are TGTGCCAGCTCGGGACAGGGATACGAGCAGTACTTC.

J is TRBJ2-3 and V is TRBV24-1, with D maybe TRBD1 (6 bases). The CDR3 runs to 17 residues. CDR1 and CDR2 (germline): KGHDR, SFDVKD. V gave up 1 base and J gave up 0 bases, with 13 bases separating them. In nucleotides, the CDR3 is TGTGCCACCAGTGATTTACGGACAGCCCCTAGCACAGATACGCAGTATTTT. Translated, it gives CATSDLRTAPSTDTQYF.

This chain connects TRBV7-3 to TRBJ2-3; 13 nucleotides align to TRBD2. There are 17 residues in the CDR3. Germline lookup yields CDR1 SGHTA and CDR2 FQGTGA. The ends lost 4 bases at V and 1 base at J; junction bases unmatched: 5. CDR3 nucleotide sequence: TGTGCCAGCAGCTCACGACTAGCGGGGGGCGGCACAGATACGCAGTATTTT. Translated, it gives CASSSRLAGGGTDTQYF.

This clone appeared a single time. The chain combines TRBV12-3 or TRBV12-4 with TRBJ2-2; TRBD2 is a possible D gene (6 bases). CDR3 length: 13 amino acids. The V end was cut by 10 bases, the J end by 4 bases, with 13 bases between. The CDR3 here is CAKRDFSTGELFF. The CDR3 bases are TGTGCCAAACGGGACTTTTCCACCGGGGAGCTGTTTTTT.

The J gene is TRBJ2-1, the V gene TRBV7-8; TRBD2 is a possible D gene (6 bases). With 0 bases removed from V and 10 bases from J, the gap between germline ends came to 13 bases. CDR1 and CDR2 (germline): SGHVS, FQNEAQ. The CDR3 spans 14 residues. CDR3 loop: CASSLARTIGEQFF. The CDR3 nucleotides read TGTGCCAGCAGCTTAGCCAGGACTATAGGGGAGCAGTTCTTC.

The chain employs TRBV19 and TRBJ2-5; D is undetermined. Trimming took 7 bases from V and 5 from J, leaving 14 bases between them. The germline CDR1 and CDR2 sequences are LNHDA and SQIVND (reference sequence). The CDR3 runs to 13 residues. The CDR3 spells CASNPRLGETQYF. The CDR3, as DNA: TGTGCCAGTAATCCCCGACTCGGGGAGACCCAGTACTTC.

The V and J genes are TRBV29-1 and TRBJ2-1, with D perhaps matching TRBD1 (5 bases). Germline V gives CDR1 SQVTM, CDR2 ANQGSEA. The V gene lost 6 bases and the J gene lost 2 bases, with 8 bases spanning the gap. The CDR3 length is 12 residues. The CDR3 sequence: CSVTTAYNEQFF. CDR3 DNA sequence: TGCAGCGTAACGACAGCCTACAATGAGCAGTTCTTC.

The chain couples TRBV2 to TRBJ1-1; possibly TRBD1 for D (6 bases). From germline, CDR1 is SNHLY and CDR2 FYNNEI. The CDR3 contains 12 residues. Trimming left V 6 bases short and J 6 bases short, with 11 bases between. The CDR3 loop is CASRGGGPEAFF. CDR3 sequence (DNA): TGTGCCAGCAGGGGAGGGGGACCTGAAGCTTTCTTT.

This chain uses TRBV7-9 with TRBJ2-7; TRBD2 agrees at 7 bases. CDR3 length: 12 residues. The germline gives CDR1 SEHNR, CDR2 FQNEAQ (reference sequence). J was trimmed by 6 bases and V by 6 bases; bases with no gene match: 5. Here the CDR3 reads CASSKRDLEQYF. The DNA of the CDR3 is TGTGCCAGCAGTAAGCGGGACCTCGAGCAGTACTTC.

The V and J genes are TRBV24-1 and TRBJ2-7; possibly TRBD2 for D (5 bases). Germline V lookup: CDR1 KGHDR, CDR2 SFDVKD. The CDR3 covers 13 residues. Trimming removed 6 bases at V and 5 bases at J, with 13 bases between. CDR3 residues: CATSPTSSHEQYF. Here the CDR3 DNA reads TGTGCCACCAGTCCTACTAGTTCGCACGAGCAGTACTTC.